Each of the 26 T cell receptor beta chains below was sequenced from the same sample in a study of regulatory T cells in long-lasting Graves disease. Regarding time point: newly diagnosed GD, antithyroid drugs for less than 3 months. Following extraction of RNA from PBMCs, that RNA was used to make the TCR library. Building the TCR beta libraries relied on iRepertoire HTBI primers, and CDR3 regions underwent Arm-PCR. MiXCR was run by TCRdb on the multiplex PCR reads, yielding one entry per CDR3 protein. This table has more than 450,000 distinct CDR3 sequences, more than 10% appearing once. The same sample was also studied in work on T cells in Graves' hyperthyroidism and ophthalmopathy.

The starting material was peripheral blood mononuclear cells (PBMCs), obtained at new diagnosis, from a patient treated with antithyroid drugs. The receptor set was obtained from a woman under 40 with Graves disease.

At least ten counts were recorded for this clonotype. The chain joins TRBV7-3 to TRBJ2-5; a weak D match, TRBD2 (6 bases). V lost 4 bases to trimming and J lost 5 bases, with 14 bases between them. The CDR3 is made up of 14 amino acids. Germline CDR1 SGHTA, CDR2 FQGTGA. CDR3 nucleotides: TGTGCCAGCAGCTCATGGAGGGCCCAGGAGACCCAGTACTTC. Amino acids: CASSSWRAQETQYF.

In its sample, this clonotype was seen many times. The CDR3 loop reads CASHKSGRNTIYF. The CDR3 bases are TGTGCCAGCCACAAATCCGGGAGAAACACCATATATTTT. This chain links TRBV12-3 or TRBV12-4 with TRBJ1-3; D gene ambiguous. The CDR3 runs to 13 residues. Trimming pared 8 bases from V and 5 bases from J, leaving 13 bases between.

This clonotype was counted only a few times. This chain links TRBV20-1 with TRBJ1-5; D is ambiguous. Trimming removed 1 base at V and 3 bases at J, with 19 bases between. The CDR3 totals 17 residues. Looked up from germline, CDR1 is DFQATT and CDR2 is SNEGSKA (reference sequence). The CDR3 loop is CSARGSGSRYSNQPQHF. CDR3 nucleotide sequence: TGCAGTGCTAGAGGATCCGGCAGCAGGTACTCCAATCAGCCCCAGCATTTT.

This clonotype was seen many times. The chain links TRBV12-3 or TRBV12-4 to TRBJ2-5; D might be TRBD2 (7 bases). The CDR3 runs 16 residues. The germline V and J ends were trimmed by 7 bases and 0 bases, with 18 bases remaining between them. The CDR3 spells CASNTGGYSYQETQYF. Here the CDR3 DNA reads TGTGCCAGCAATACGGGGGGCTACTCGTACCAAGAGACCCAGTACTTC.

This clonotype was recorded at least ten times. The chain recombines TRBV30 with TRBJ2-1, with D uncertain. The germline V gene has CDR1 GTSNPN and CDR2 SVGIG (reference sequence). V was cut by 2 bases and J by 7 bases, with 3 bases left in between. The CDR3 consists of 10 residues. The CDR3: CAWSRNEQFF. The CDR3 bases are TGTGCCTGGAGTAGGAATGAGCAGTTCTTC.

The rearrangement links TRBV28 to TRBJ1-1; D ambiguous. Germline assignment: CDR1 MDHEN and CDR2 SYDVKM. Trimming stripped 3 bases from V and 0 bases from J, with 8 bases between. This CDR3 has 14 amino acids. The CDR3 here is CASSFPGLNTEAFF. The CDR3 DNA reads as TGTGCCAGCAGTTTTCCGGGTTTGAACACTGAAGCTTTCTTT.

This clonotype has a handful of counts. The rearrangement links TRBV27 to TRBJ2-3; unclear D gene. Looked up from germline, CDR1 is MNHEY and CDR2 is SMNVEV (reference sequence). Trimming took off 10 bases at V and 6 bases at J, with 23 bases between the two ends. CDR3 length: 15 residues. The CDR3 DNA follows: TGTGCCACCCGATTTTCTCTCCAGGTGGCTGATACGCAGTATTTT. This translates into CATRFSLQVADTQYF.

On this clonotype: The junction departs from the called germline gene at one end, perhaps through a read error. The CDR3 protein is CASSQAHRGAYEQYF. DNA of the CDR3: TGTGCCAGCAGCCAAGCTCACAGGGGCGCCTACGAGCAGTACTTC. V gene TRBV4-1 combines with J gene TRBJ2-7, with 7 bases lining up with TRBD1. This CDR3 comprises 15 residues. The germline CDR1 and CDR2 sequences are MGHRA and YSYEKL.

This clonotype was detected only a few times. The chain links TRBV30 to TRBJ2-3; D gene ambiguous. V dropped 2 bases and J dropped 3 bases, with 12 bases sitting between them. Germline loops: CDR1 GTSNPN, CDR2 SVGIG (reference sequence). CDR3 length: 14 residues. This CDR3 reads CAWSRLERTDTQYF. The CDR3 DNA sequence: TGTGCCTGGAGTAGGCTAGAAAGGACAGATACGCAGTATTTT.

Ten or more counts support this clonotype. The rearrangement joins TRBV7-9 to TRBJ1-2; D gene unclear. This CDR3 is built from 14 residues. The V gene's germline CDR1 is SEHNR and CDR2 FQNEAQ (reference sequence). V was trimmed by 1 base and J by 4 bases, leaving 10 bases between them. CDR3 coding DNA: TGTGCCAGCAGCTTAGGAGGTTTTGGCTATGGCTACACCTTC. Translated, it gives CASSLGGFGYGYTF.

In its sample, this clonotype was seen many times. J is TRBJ2-5 and V is TRBV20-1; D is uncertain. Germline V gives CDR1 DFQATT, CDR2 SNEGSKA (reference sequence). Trimming pared 3 bases from V and 7 bases from J, leaving 9 bases between. This CDR3 is built from 11 residues. In DNA, the CDR3 is TGCAGTGCTAGGATGGTAGGGACCCAGTACTTC. It yields the protein CSARMVGTQYF.

This clonotype has at least ten counts. This chain uses TRBV10-3 with TRBJ2-1; the D gene is possibly TRBD1 (6 bases). The CDR3 is made up of 14 amino acids. The germline V gene has CDR1 ENHRY and CDR2 SYGVKD. The V end lost 4 bases, the J end lost 7 bases, and 14 bases lay between the germline ends. CDR3 sequence (DNA): TGTGCCATCAGTGGGGGCACAGGGCAAAATGAGCAGTTCTTC. Amino acids: CAISGGTGQNEQFF.

This chain joins TRBV12-3 or TRBV12-4 and TRBJ2-7; D may match TRBD1 or TRBD2 (5 bases each). The CDR3 spans 14 residues. V lost 5 bases and J 5 bases, leaving 16 bases between the germline ends. CDR3 sequence reads: CASSGTAEYDEQYF. The CDR3 DNA reads as TGTGCCAGCAGTGGGACCGCAGAGTACGACGAGCAGTACTTC.

This clonotype was seen repeatedly, ten times or more. The CDR3 sequence is CASSSHGQSNQPQHF. For the CDR3, the DNA is TGTGCCAGCAGTTCTCATGGACAGTCCAATCAGCCCCAGCATTTT. This chain links TRBV27 with TRBJ1-5; TRBD1 is a possible D gene (6 bases). Germline CDR1 MNHEY, CDR2 SMNVEV (reference sequence). Trimming left V 4 bases short and J 3 bases short, with 13 bases between. This CDR3 comprises 15 residues.

The count of this clonotype is one. The rearrangement links TRBV5-1 to TRBJ2-7, with TRBD1 identical over 10 bases. Germline CDR1 and CDR2: SGHRS and YFSETQ. The V segment lost 4 bases and the J segment 7 bases; nucleotides outside the gene matches: 8. This CDR3 is built from 14 residues. The CDR3 bases are TGCGCCAGCAGCCCGGGGGACAGGGGTATGGAGCAGTACTTC. Its translation is CASSPGDRGMEQYF. The full variable domain, completed using reference TRBV5-1 and TRBJ2-7, is KAGVTQTPRYLIKTRGQQVTLSCSPISGHRSVSWYQQTPGQGLQFLFEYFSETQRNKGNFPGRFSGRQFSNSRSEMNVSTLELGDSALYLCASSPGDRGMEQYFGPGTRLTVT.

This clonotype was observed at least ten times. The chain uses TRBV5-1 and TRBJ1-2; no clear D gene. This CDR3 has 14 residues. CDR1 SGHRS and CDR2 YFSETQ come from the germline V gene. Trimming stripped 4 bases from V and 2 bases from J, with 12 bases between. The CDR3 nucleotides read TGCGCCAGCAGCCCGGCTACCCAAAACTATGGCTACACCTTC. Protein: CASSPATQNYGYTF.

This clonotype has a count of ten or more. This chain uses TRBV19 with TRBJ1-1; no clear D. V lost 6 bases and J lost 1, with 12 bases in between. This CDR3 is built from 14 residues. The germline CDR1 and CDR2 sequences are LNHDA and SQIVND (reference sequence). DNA of the CDR3: TGTGCCAGTAGCTTACTTGCCCGGAACACTGAAGCTTTCTTT. Translated: CASSLLARNTEAFF.

The chain combines TRBV10-3 with TRBJ1-4; no firm D call. The V and J ends lost 11 bases and 3 bases respectively, with 13 bases between them. The CDR3 consists of 13 residues. CDR1 is ENHRY and CDR2 is SYGVKD in the germline V gene. CDR3 sequence: CAATDAPNEKLFF. The CDR3 nucleotides read TGTGCCGCCACAGACGCGCCTAATGAAAAACTGTTTTTT.

This clonotype was seen more than once but under ten times. This chain connects TRBV4-3 to TRBJ2-7, with no clear D. The germline V gene encodes CDR1 LGHNA and CDR2 YSLEER. Between the trimmed V and J ends, which lost 0 bases and 3 bases, there was a span of 12 bases. The CDR3 is made up of 15 amino acids. For the CDR3, the DNA is TGCGCCAGCAGCCAAGAACAGCCTCCCTTCTACGAGCAGTACTTC. This codes for CASSQEQPPFYEQYF.

Regarding this clonotype: This CDR3 is missing its conserved last phenylalanine or tryptophan, likely due to a read error. V gene TRBV11-2 combines with J gene TRBJ1-1; D possibly corresponds to TRBD1 (5 bases). V lost 6 bases and J lost 8, with 16 bases in between. Germline V lookup: CDR1 SGHAT, CDR2 FQNNGV. The CDR3 runs to 13 residues. Written as DNA, the CDR3 is TGTGCCAGCAGATCATCCGGGGACCCCGAAGCTTTCGTT. It translates to CASRSSGDPEAFV.

This clonotype has a count of ten or more. The chain uses TRBV7-2 and TRBJ2-5, with D hard to call. Per the germline V gene, CDR1 is SGHTA and CDR2 is FQGNSA. Trimming pared 5 bases from V and 1 base from J, leaving 14 bases between. The CDR3 sequence is 15 residues long. CDR3 sequence: CASSPEALGQETQYF. DNA of the CDR3: TGTGCCAGCAGCCCAGAGGCGCTGGGCCAAGAGACCCAGTACTTC.

This clonotype was seen many times. CDR3 DNA: TGCGCCAGCAGCCACATAGACATGGGGCTTAACACCGGGGAGCTGTTTTTT. This sequence encodes CASSHIDMGLNTGELFF. The chain combines TRBV4-1 with TRBJ2-2, with a possible D match to TRBD1 (5 bases). CDR1 MGHRA and CDR2 YSYEKL come from the germline V gene. The V end was cut by 3 bases, the J end by 2 bases, with 16 bases between. This CDR3 spans 17 amino acids.

Ten or more counts support this clonotype. This chain uses TRBV6-2 or TRBV6-3 with TRBJ2-5; 8 positions match TRBD2. The trim removed 7 bases at V and 4 bases at J, leaving 11 bases unmatched. The CDR3 length is 15 residues. Germline V lookup: CDR1 MNHEY, CDR2 SVGEGT. This chain's CDR3 is CASKKVGLEGETQYF. The CDR3 nucleotides read TGTGCCAGCAAGAAGGTGGGACTAGAAGGAGAGACCCAGTACTTC.

Only a few counts were recorded for this clonotype. V is TRBV20-1 and J is TRBJ2-7; D is undetermined. V lost 0 bases to trimming and J lost 3 bases, with 18 bases between them. The CDR3 loop spans 16 amino acids. Looked up from germline, CDR1 is DFQATT and CDR2 is SNEGSKA (reference sequence). CDR3 bases: TGCAGTGCTAGAGATAGGAAAAGGGCCGTGGGCTACGAGCAGTACTTC. It yields the protein CSARDRKRAVGYEQYF.

Many counts were recorded for this clonotype. The rearrangement uses TRBV10-3 and TRBJ2-1; 9 bases are a match to TRBD1. The length of the CDR3 is 16 residues. Germline V gives CDR1 ENHRY, CDR2 SYGVKD. Trimming cost V 10 bases and J 2 bases; bases outside gene matches: 12. CDR3 DNA: TGTGCCACGACCTCAACCGGGACAGGGACCTACAATGAGCAGTTCTTC. Translation: CATTSTGTGTYNEQFF.

This clonotype was seen only a few times. The chain uses TRBV18 and TRBJ2-1; 14 nucleotides agree with TRBD2. The CDR3 contains 17 residues. Germline V CDR1 and CDR2: KGHSH, LQKENI. The ends lost 3 bases at V and 5 bases at J; junction bases unmatched: 6. CDR3 residues: CASSPSQGLAGDNEQFF. Here the CDR3 DNA reads TGTGCCAGCTCACCGTCCCAGGGACTAGCGGGAGACAATGAGCAGTTCTTC. The whole variable domain, filled in from reference TRBV18 and TRBJ2-1, reads NAGVMQNPRHLVRRRGQEARLRCSPMKGHSHVYWYRQLPEEGLKFMVYLQKENIIDESGMPKERFSAEFPKEGPSILRIQQVVRGDSAAYFCASSPSQGLAGDNEQFFGPGTRLTVL.